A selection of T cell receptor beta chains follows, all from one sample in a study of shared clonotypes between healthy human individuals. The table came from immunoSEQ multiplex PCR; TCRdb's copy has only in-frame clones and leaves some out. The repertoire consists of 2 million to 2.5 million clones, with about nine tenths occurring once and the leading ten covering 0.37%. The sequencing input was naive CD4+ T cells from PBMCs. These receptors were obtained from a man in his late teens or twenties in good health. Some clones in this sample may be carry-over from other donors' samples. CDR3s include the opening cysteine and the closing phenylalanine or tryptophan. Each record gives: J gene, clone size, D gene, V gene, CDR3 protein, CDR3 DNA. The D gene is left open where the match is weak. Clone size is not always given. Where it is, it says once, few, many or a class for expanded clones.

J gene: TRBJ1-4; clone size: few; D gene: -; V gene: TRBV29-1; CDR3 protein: CSVEGDGGKGLFF; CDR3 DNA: TGCAGCGTTGAAGGGGACGGTGGAAAGGGACTGTTTTTT
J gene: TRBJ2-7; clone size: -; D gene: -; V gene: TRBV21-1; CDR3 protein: CASSSPEAPYEQYF; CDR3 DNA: TGTGCCAGCAGCAGTCCTGAGGCACCCTACGAGCAGTACTTC
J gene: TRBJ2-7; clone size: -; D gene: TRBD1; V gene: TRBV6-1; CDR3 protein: CATLSRTGGKNEQYF; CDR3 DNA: TGTGCCACCTTAAGCCGGACAGGGGGTAAGAACGAGCAGTACTTC
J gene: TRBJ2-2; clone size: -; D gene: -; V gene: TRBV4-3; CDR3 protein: CASSQDPAIGTGELFF; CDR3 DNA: TGCGCCAGCAGCCAAGATCCGGCCATTGGCACCGGGGAGCTGTTTTTT
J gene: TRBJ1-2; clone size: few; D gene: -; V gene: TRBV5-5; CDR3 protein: CASSSPRDLVGYTF; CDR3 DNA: TGTGCCAGCAGCTCCCCCCGGGACTTGGTTGGCTACACCTTC
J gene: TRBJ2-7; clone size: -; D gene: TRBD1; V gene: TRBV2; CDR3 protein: CATRQGEIPYF; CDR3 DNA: TGTGCCACTAGACAGGGGGAGATCCCGTACTTC
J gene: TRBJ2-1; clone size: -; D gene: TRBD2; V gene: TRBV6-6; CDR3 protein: CASTVAGGSYNEQFF; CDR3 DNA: TGTGCCAGCACCGTGGCGGGAGGCTCCTACAATGAGCAGTTCTTC
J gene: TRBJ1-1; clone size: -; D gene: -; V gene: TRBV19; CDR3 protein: CASSIVYGGGRSTEAFF; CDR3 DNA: TGTGCCAGTAGTATAGTTTACGGAGGAGGGAGGTCCACTGAAGCTTTCTTT
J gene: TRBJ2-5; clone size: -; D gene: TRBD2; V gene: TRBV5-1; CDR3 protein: CASSLGLAGGQETQYF; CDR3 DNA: TGCGCCAGCAGCTTGGGTCTAGCGGGAGGGCAAGAGACCCAGTACTTC
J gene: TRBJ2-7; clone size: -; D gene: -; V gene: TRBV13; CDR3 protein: CASSLAGVGYEQYF; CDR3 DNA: TGTGCCAGCAGCTTGGCTGGGGTCGGCTACGAGCAGTACTTC
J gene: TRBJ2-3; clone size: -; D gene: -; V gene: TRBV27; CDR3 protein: CASSLSGGPKTDTQYF; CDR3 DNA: TGTGCCAGCAGCTTAAGCGGTGGGCCCAAGACAGATACGCAGTATTTT
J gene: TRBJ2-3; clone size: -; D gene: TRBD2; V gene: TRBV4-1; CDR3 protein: CASSHPSGLSLSTDTQYF; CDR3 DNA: TGCGCCAGCAGCCACCCTAGCGGTCTTTCGCTTAGCACAGATACGCAGTATTTT
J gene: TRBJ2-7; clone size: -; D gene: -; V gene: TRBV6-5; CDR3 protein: CASSPGTPRMERQYF; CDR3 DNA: TGTGCCAGCAGTCCCGGGACGCCCAGAATGGAAAGGCAGTACTTC
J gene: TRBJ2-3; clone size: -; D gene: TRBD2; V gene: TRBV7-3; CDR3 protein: CASSLVGLAGDTQYF; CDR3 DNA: TGTGCCAGCAGCTTGGTGGGACTAGCGGGAGATACGCAGTATTTT
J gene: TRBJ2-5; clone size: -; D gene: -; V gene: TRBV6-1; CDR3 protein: CASRSGGGRETQYF; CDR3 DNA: TGTGCCAGCAGATCCGGGGGCGGACGAGAGACCCAGTACTTC
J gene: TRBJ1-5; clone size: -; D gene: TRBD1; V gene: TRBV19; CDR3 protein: CASKTSDRGGGQPQHF; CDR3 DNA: TGTGCCAGTAAAACGTCGGACAGGGGCGGGGGTCAGCCCCAGCATTTT
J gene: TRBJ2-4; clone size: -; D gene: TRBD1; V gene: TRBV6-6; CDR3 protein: CASSPSGQKNIQYF; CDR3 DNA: TGTGCCAGCAGTCCCTCGGGACAGAAAAACATTCAGTACTTC
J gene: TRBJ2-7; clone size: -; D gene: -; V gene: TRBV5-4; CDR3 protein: CASKDPPGEQYF; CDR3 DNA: TGTGCCAGCAAGGACCCGCCGGGGGAGCAGTACTTC
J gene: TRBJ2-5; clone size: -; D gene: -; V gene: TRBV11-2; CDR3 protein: CASSLRLQGPWETQYF; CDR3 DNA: TGTGCCAGCAGCTTACGTCTACAGGGTCCTTGGGAGACCCAGTACTTC
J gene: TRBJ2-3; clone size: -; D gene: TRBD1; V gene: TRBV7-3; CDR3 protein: CASSLLGQGVTDTQYF; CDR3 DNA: TGTGCCAGCAGCCTCTTGGGACAGGGGGTAACAGATACGCAGTATTTT